The 27 T cell receptor beta chains below were found in one sample sequenced in a study of CXCR3-negative and CXCR3-positive naive CD8 T cells. The TRB cDNA libraries were prepared by 5' RACE with UMI labels. TCRdb reprocessed the 5' RACE reads and keeps a single row for each CDR3 protein, giving no DNA. This sample's table reports 50,000 to 65,000 distinct CDR3 sequences. Sequenced input: naive CXCR3- CD8+ T cells from blood. As for subset: CD45RO-CCR7+CD27+CD95- naive CD8+ T cells lacking CXCR3 (TNR3-). All receptors derive from a human donor in good health. Some clones in this sample may be carry-over from other donors' samples.

The genes are TRBV28 and TRBJ2-7. Germline CDR1 and CDR2: MDHEN and SYDVKM. The CDR3 length is 11 residues. CDR3: CASSLAYEQYF.

The genes are TRBV7-6 and TRBJ2-1; without DNA, the TCRdb call of TRBD1 cannot be checked. The CDR3 spans 14 residues. Germline V gene data show CDR1 as SGHVS and CDR2 as FNYEAQ. CDR3 protein: CASSFPGRENEQFF. Complete variable domain (other parts from reference TRBV7-6 and TRBJ2-1): GAGVSQSPRYKVTKRGQDVALRCDPISGHVSLYWYRQALGQGPEFLTYFNYEAQQDKSGLPNDRFSAERPEGSISTLTIQRTEQRDSAMYRCASSFPGRENEQFFGPGTRLTVL.

The CDR3 sequence: CASSFAVGTASKSYEQYF. V usage is TRBV5-1 and J usage is TRBJ2-7; without DNA, the TCRdb call of TRBD1 cannot be checked. Germline V CDR1 and CDR2: SGHRS, YFSETQ. The CDR3 loop spans 18 amino acids.

The CDR3 loop reads CASALTNTGELFF. V is TRBV28 and J is TRBJ2-2. This CDR3 has 13 amino acids. Germline V gene lookup returns CDR1 MDHEN and CDR2 SYDVKM.

This chain uses TRBV20-1 with TRBJ1-5; the D call of TRBD1 rests on TCRdb alone, since no DNA is present to check it. CDR3 length equals 17 residues. Germline CDR1 is DFQATT and CDR2 is SNEGSKA (reference sequence). CDR3 sequence reads: CSARLLETGEGNQPQHF.

The chain recombines TRBV20-1 with TRBJ2-1; TCRdb calls TRBD2, which cannot be checked without DNA. The CDR3 has 12 residues. Germline loops: CDR1 DFQATT, CDR2 SNEGSKA (reference sequence). The CDR3 is CSARGGLAEQFF.

This sequence joins TRBV30 and TRBJ2-7; absent DNA, TCRdb's TRBD1 call cannot be checked. This CDR3 has 17 residues. Germline values: CDR1 GTSNPN, CDR2 SVGIG (reference sequence). CDR3 loop: CAWKTQVGRSLAYEQYF.

The rearrangement links TRBV5-1 to TRBJ1-1; TCRdb picks TRBD1, but there is no DNA to check that call. This CDR3 has 12 amino acids. Germline CDR1 reads SGHRS; CDR2 reads YFSETQ. This chain's CDR3 is CASSAGGSEAFF.

J is TRBJ1-1 and V is TRBV15. Germline V gene data show CDR1 as LNHNV and CDR2 as YYDKDF (reference sequence). The length of the CDR3 is 14 residues. CDR3 sequence reads: CATSRDTENTEAFF.

The CDR3 loop reads CASSFGPRDSAQYF. The chain carries TRBV7-9 and TRBJ2-3; no DNA is available, so the TRBD2 call from TCRdb remains unchecked. The CDR3 covers 14 residues. Germline V gene sequence: CDR1 SEHNR, CDR2 FQNEAQ (reference sequence).

The V gene is TRBV10-3, the J gene TRBJ2-3; TCRdb returns TRBD1, unconfirmable since there is no DNA. From germline, CDR1 is ENHRY and CDR2 SYGVKD. The CDR3 has 17 amino acids. CDR3 amino acids: CAISDRTGQGSTDTQYF.

The chain uses TRBV29-1 and TRBJ1-1. Germline V gene sequence: CDR1 SQVTM, CDR2 ANQGSEA. CDR3 length equals 11 residues. The CDR3 reads CSVVGDTEAFF.

CDR3 residues: CASSDGASYNEQFF. The chain carries TRBV7-9 and TRBJ2-1; TCRdb calls TRBD1, which cannot be checked without DNA. The germline V gene has CDR1 SEHNR and CDR2 FQNEAQ (reference sequence). CDR3 length: 14 amino acids.

The V and J genes are TRBV5-1 and TRBJ2-1; with no DNA, the TCRdb D assignment of TRBD1 cannot be verified. CDR1 is SGHRS and CDR2 is YFSETQ in the germline V gene. The CDR3 contains 14 residues. CDR3: CASSLWDPRGEQFF.

The chain is built from TRBV7-3 and TRBJ2-2. CDR1 is SGHTA, CDR2 FQGTGA, per germline. This CDR3 comprises 17 residues. The CDR3 reads CASSLSPKGANTGELFF.

The CDR3 protein is CASSVLGPLYEQYF. The V and J genes are TRBV5-4 and TRBJ2-7; lacking DNA, the TRBD1 call made by TCRdb goes unchecked. The germline V gene encodes CDR1 SGHNT and CDR2 YYREEE (reference sequence). The CDR3 covers 14 residues.

The V gene is TRBV20-1, the J gene TRBJ2-7; absent DNA, TCRdb's TRBD2 call cannot be checked. CDR3 length: 15 amino acids. Germline CDR1 reads DFQATT; CDR2 reads SNEGSKA (reference sequence). CDR3 sequence reads: CSATLLAGNSYEQYF.

The chain combines TRBV29-1 with TRBJ2-1; TCRdb calls TRBD1, which cannot be checked without DNA. This CDR3 has 11 residues. Germline assignment: CDR1 SQVTM and CDR2 ANQGSEA. The CDR3: CSGGLYNEQFF.

The chain carries TRBV12-3 or TRBV12-4 and TRBJ2-7; TCRdb designates TRBD2, a call that cannot be tested without DNA. The CDR3 sequence is 17 residues long. CDR3: CASRSDDSGRAAGEQYF.

This chain joins TRBV29-1 and TRBJ1-2. Germline V CDR1 and CDR2: SQVTM, ANQGSEA. This CDR3 comprises 12 residues. CDR3 sequence: CSVDEGSYGYTF.

This chain joins TRBV12-3 or TRBV12-4 and TRBJ2-3; no DNA is available, so the TRBD1 call from TCRdb remains unchecked. The CDR3 length is 16 residues. The CDR3 spells CASSSTAGGATDTQYF.

The chain couples TRBV5-4 to TRBJ2-7; TCRdb reports TRBD1, a call that lacks DNA to check it against. The CDR3 loop spans 14 amino acids. In germline, CDR1 is SGHNT, CDR2 YYREEE (reference sequence). The chain's CDR3 is CASSWGKQGYEQYF.

V usage is TRBV15 and J usage is TRBJ2-7; TCRdb's D gene call, TRBD1, goes unchecked for lack of DNA. CDR1 LNHNV and CDR2 YYDKDF come from the germline V gene (reference sequence). This CDR3 comprises 15 residues. The CDR3 region is CATSLYGTDSYEQYF.

The V and J genes are TRBV13 and TRBJ2-7; TCRdb outputs TRBD1, but without DNA this stays unchecked. Germline V gives CDR1 PRHDT, CDR2 FYEKMQ (reference sequence). CDR3 length: 17 amino acids. The CDR3 loop is CASSLGWGGTTSYEQYF. The variable domain in full, with the rest retrieved from reference TRBV13 and TRBJ2-7, is AAGVIQSPRHLIKEKRETATLKCYPIPRHDTVYWYQQGPGQDPQFLISFYEKMQSDKGSIPDRFSAQQFSDYHSELNMSSLELGDSALYFCASSLGWGGTTSYEQYFGPGTRLTVT.

The V call is TRBV6-4, the J call TRBJ2-2; TCRdb designates TRBD1, a call that cannot be tested without DNA. Germline lookup yields CDR1 MRHNA and CDR2 SNTAGT. The CDR3 loop spans 14 amino acids. The CDR3 is CASSEGGGTGELFF.

The rearrangement links TRBV7-2 to TRBJ2-3; TCRdb reports TRBD2, a call that lacks DNA to check it against. The CDR3 is 12 residues long. From germline, CDR1 is SGHTA and CDR2 FQGNSA. Here the CDR3 reads CASSYGGAPQYF.

The chain couples TRBV11-2 to TRBJ2-1; TCRdb indicates TRBD2, and absent DNA this call remains unverified. The germline CDR1 and CDR2 sequences are SGHAT and FQNNGV. The CDR3 contains 17 residues. CDR3 sequence reads: CASSQPGTSGGYNEQFF. Filled out from reference TRBV11-2 and TRBJ2-1, the complete variable domain reads EAGVAQSPRYKIIEKRQSVAFWCNPISGHATLYWYQQILGQGPKLLIQFQNNGVVDDSQLPKDRFSAERLKGVDSTLKIQPAKLEDSAVYLCASSQPGTSGGYNEQFFGPGTRLTVL.